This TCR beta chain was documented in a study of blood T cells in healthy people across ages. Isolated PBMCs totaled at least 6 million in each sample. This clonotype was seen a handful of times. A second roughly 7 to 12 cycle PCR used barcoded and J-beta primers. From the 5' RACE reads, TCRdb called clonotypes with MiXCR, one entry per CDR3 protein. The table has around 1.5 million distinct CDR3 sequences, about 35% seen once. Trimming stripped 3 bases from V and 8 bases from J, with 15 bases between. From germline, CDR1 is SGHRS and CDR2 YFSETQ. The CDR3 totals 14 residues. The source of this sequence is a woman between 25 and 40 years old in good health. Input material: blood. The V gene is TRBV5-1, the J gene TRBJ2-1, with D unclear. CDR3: CASSSAQTRDEQFF. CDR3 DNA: TGCGCCAGCAGCTCCGCCCAGACTCGGGATGAGCAGTTCTTC.